One sample yielded the 22 T cell receptor beta chains listed below, sequenced in a study of shared clonotypes between healthy human individuals. TCRdb's copy holds only in-frame clones and misses some; the assay was immunoSEQ multiplex PCR. The data hold over 1.5 million clones, with about 98% observed a single time. Sequencing input: naive CD4+ T cells sorted from blood. Regarding subset: CD45RA+ positively selected. Receptor source: a man aged 25 to 45 in good health.

This chain joins TRBV28 and TRBJ1-1; TRBD1 matches at 8 bases. With 2 bases clipped from V and 6 bases from J, the junction kept 5 bases outside the gene matches. There are 14 residues in the CDR3. CDR1 and CDR2 (germline): MDHEN, SYDVKM. The CDR3 DNA follows: TGTGCCAGCAGTTTAGGACAGGGTTCGTCTGAAGCTTTCTTT. Protein sequence: CASSLGQGSSEAFF.

The CDR3 DNA sequence: TGTGCCAGTAGGGGCCGGGACAGGGAAAAGAGTGAGCAGTTCTTC. Amino acid sequence: CASRGRDREKSEQFF. The chain joins TRBV19 to TRBJ2-1, with TRBD1 matching over 9 bases. Trimming took 6 bases from V and 9 from J; bases not matched to a gene: 12. The CDR3 spans 15 residues. Germline CDR1 is LNHDA and CDR2 is SQIVND (reference sequence).

This chain connects TRBV5-1 to TRBJ2-7, with a possible D match to TRBD2 (6 bases). The germline V gene encodes CDR1 SGHRS and CDR2 YFSETQ. CDR3 length: 14 residues. Between the trimmed V and J ends, which lost 6 bases and 3 bases, there was a span of 16 bases. CDR3: CASTVGTYDYEQYF. Written as DNA, the CDR3 is TGCGCCAGCACCGTGGGGACTTACGACTACGAGCAGTACTTC.

The chain employs TRBV5-1 and TRBJ2-7, with D maybe TRBD1 (6 bases). The CDR3 has 16 residues. In germline, CDR1 is SGHRS, CDR2 YFSETQ. V was clipped by 0 bases and J by 3 bases, with 16 bases between them. CDR3: CASSLAIFGQSYEQYF. The CDR3 nucleotides are TGCGCCAGCAGCTTGGCCATTTTCGGACAGAGCTACGAGCAGTACTTC.

The gene calls are TRBV5-6 and TRBJ2-7; D may be TRBD2 (6 bases). The CDR3 extends over 15 amino acids. V was clipped by 2 bases and J by 3 bases, with 15 bases between them. Germline V gene sequence: CDR1 SGHDT, CDR2 YYEEEE. The DNA of the CDR3 is TGTGCCAGCAGCTTACCGGGACTCCCTAACTACGAGCAGTACTTC. It codes for CASSLPGLPNYEQYF.

The chain recombines TRBV6-4 with TRBJ1-2; D remains ambiguous. V lost 2 bases, J lost 8 bases, and 12 bases lay in between. The CDR3 has 13 residues. In germline, CDR1 is MRHNA, CDR2 SNTAGT. The CDR3 protein is CASSDGPAGGYTF. The CDR3, as DNA: TGTGCCAGCAGTGACGGCCCGGCGGGCGGCTACACCTTC.

V usage is TRBV5-1 and J usage is TRBJ2-3, with D perhaps matching TRBD1 (6 bases). The CDR3 is 16 amino acids. CDR1 and CDR2 from the germline V gene are SGHRS and YFSETQ. V was shortened by 2 bases and J by 0 bases, with 13 bases between the two germline ends. The CDR3 sequence is CASSFIQGSSTDTQYF. Written as DNA, the CDR3 is TGCGCCAGCAGCTTCATCCAGGGGTCGAGCACAGATACGCAGTATTTT. Looking up the rest from reference TRBV5-1 and TRBJ2-3 gives the full variable domain: KAGVTQTPRYLIKTRGQQVTLSCSPISGHRSVSWYQQTPGQGLQFLFEYFSETQRNKGNFPGRFSGRQFSNSRSEMNVSTLELGDSALYLCASSFIQGSSTDTQYFGPGTRLTVL.

The J gene is TRBJ2-7, the V gene TRBV11-2; no reliable D call. Trimming stripped 7 bases from V and 3 bases from J, with 13 bases between. CDR1 is SGHAT and CDR2 is FQNNGV in the germline V gene. The length of the CDR3 is 13 residues. Here the CDR3 reads CASKSLQNYEQYF. The DNA for the CDR3 is TGTGCCAGCAAGTCCCTACAAAACTACGAGCAGTACTTC.

The gene calls are TRBV25-1 and TRBJ2-2; weak D call: TRBD1 (5 bases). This CDR3 comprises 14 residues. V was trimmed by 5 bases and J by 4 bases, leaving 11 bases between them. Germline CDR1 MGHDK, CDR2 SYGVNS. Here the CDR3 reads CASSPRVSTGELFF. CDR3 coding DNA: TGTGCCAGCAGTCCCAGGGTGTCCACCGGGGAGCTGTTTTTT. Using reference TRBV25-1 and TRBJ2-2 for the parts outside the CDR3, the full variable domain is EADIYQTPRYLVIGTGKKITLECSQTMGHDKMYWYQQDPGMELHLIHYSYGVNSTEKGDLSSESTVSRIRTEHFPLTLESARPSHTSQYLCASSPRVSTGELFFGEGSRLTVL.

This chain's CDR3 is CSVGAMQETQYF. The CDR3 DNA is TGCAGCGTTGGGGCCATGCAAGAGACCCAGTACTTC. The chain recombines TRBV29-1 with TRBJ2-5, with no clear D. Germline CDR1 SQVTM, CDR2 ANQGSEA. With 4 bases removed from V and 2 bases from J, the gap between germline ends came to 8 bases. CDR3 length equals 12 residues.

The V gene is TRBV11-2, the J gene TRBJ2-7, with a weak D call TRBD2 (5 bases). The V and J ends lost 3 bases and 0 bases respectively, with 12 bases between them. Germline V lookup: CDR1 SGHAT, CDR2 FQNNGV. This CDR3 spans 15 amino acids. The CDR3 DNA is TGTGCCAGCAGCTTGCCCAGGAGGAGCTCCTACGAGCAGTACTTC. Translating it yields CASSLPRRSSYEQYF.

V gene TRBV27 combines with J gene TRBJ2-2; D possibly corresponds to TRBD2 (6 bases). V shed 5 bases and J shed 4 bases, with 17 bases lying between them. The CDR3 consists of 16 residues. Germline V lookup: CDR1 MNHEY, CDR2 SMNVEV (reference sequence). The DNA for the CDR3 is TGTGCCAGCAGTCCTGGGGGTCCAGCGGGCACCGGGGAGCTGTTTTTT. Encoded protein: CASSPGGPAGTGELFF.

In regard to this clone: Other DNA sequences from this sample encode an identical CDR3 as well. This chain connects TRBV10-3 to TRBJ2-7; D call uncertain. Germline V gene lookup returns CDR1 ENHRY and CDR2 SYGVKD. The CDR3 is 11 residues long. Trimming cost V 5 bases and J 0 bases, with 2 bases left between them. The CDR3 loop reads CAISSSYEQYF. The CDR3 nucleotides are TGTGCCATCAGTAGCTCCTACGAGCAGTACTTC.

This chain uses TRBV5-1 with TRBJ1-2, with TRBD1 matching over 9 bases. CDR1 and CDR2 (germline): SGHRS, YFSETQ. CDR3 size: 15 residues. V lost 2 bases to trimming and J lost 6 bases; unmatched junction nucleotides: 8. The CDR3 loop reads CASSFRTGEENGYTF. In DNA form, the CDR3 reads TGCGCCAGCAGCTTCCGGACAGGGGAGGAGAATGGCTACACCTTC.

Points on this clone: The sample has other DNA sequences that encode this CDR3 too. The chain carries TRBV30 and TRBJ1-1, with a tentative D call TRBD1 (6 bases). Per the germline V gene, CDR1 is GTSNPN and CDR2 is SVGIG (reference sequence). The CDR3 runs to 13 residues. Trimming shortened V by 0 bases and J by 4 bases, and 9 bases separated the two germline ends. In DNA, the CDR3 is TGTGCCTGGAGTGTGGGAGGGGGCACTGAAGCTTTCTTT. The encoded protein is CAWSVGGGTEAFF.

This chain links TRBV7-3 with TRBJ2-7, with TRBD2 matching 13 bases. The CDR3 contains 15 residues. Germline loops: CDR1 SGHTA, CDR2 FQGTGA. Germline trimming cut 5 bases from V and 5 bases from J; bases unmatched to any gene: 6. The CDR3 nucleotides read TGTGCCAGCAGCACTGGACTAGCGGGAGTTGACGAGCAGTACTTC. This codes for CASSTGLAGVDEQYF.

This rearrangement joins TRBV7-6 to TRBJ2-7; 8 positions match TRBD1. This CDR3 is 15 amino acids long. J lost 1 base, V lost 5 bases, and 7 bases had no gene match. CDR1 and CDR2 from the germline V gene are SGHVS and FNYEAQ. CDR3 DNA sequence: TGTGCCAGCAGCCGAAGACAGGGGCCTTCCTACGAGCAGTACTTC. Its protein product is CASSRRQGPSYEQYF.

The rearrangement uses TRBV7-2 and TRBJ1-4; the D is unclear. The germline V and J ends were trimmed by 5 bases and 1 base, with 14 bases remaining between them. From germline, CDR1 is SGHTA and CDR2 FQGNSA. The CDR3 covers 16 residues. Here the CDR3 reads CASSPQRAGTNEKLFF. DNA of the CDR3: TGTGCCAGCAGCCCCCAAAGGGCAGGAACTAATGAAAAACTGTTTTTT.

V and J are TRBV28 and TRBJ2-7, with TRBD1 matching over 8 bases. The germline gives CDR1 MDHEN, CDR2 SYDVKM. The CDR3 length is 15 residues. Trimming took 7 bases from V and 2 from J; bases not matched to a gene: 10. The CDR3 DNA reads TGTGCCAGCACCATGGGGACAGGTAGAACCTACGAGCAGTACTTC. Encoded protein: CASTMGTGRTYEQYF.

This clone was recorded once. The genes are TRBV5-1 and TRBJ2-3; TRBD2 might be the D (5 bases). Germline loops: CDR1 SGHRS, CDR2 YFSETQ. The CDR3 runs to 17 residues. V lost 6 bases and J lost 2, with 22 bases in between. The CDR3 DNA follows: TGCGCCAGCACCTATTCGACCGGGGTCGGCCTCACAGATACGCAGTATTTT. This codes for CASTYSTGVGLTDTQYF. Filled out from reference TRBV5-1 and TRBJ2-3, the complete variable domain reads KAGVTQTPRYLIKTRGQQVTLSCSPISGHRSVSWYQQTPGQGLQFLFEYFSETQRNKGNFPGRFSGRQFSNSRSEMNVSTLELGDSALYLCASTYSTGVGLTDTQYFGPGTRLTVL.

This rearrangement joins TRBV28 to TRBJ1-5; D gene unclear. The V gene lost 0 bases and the J gene lost 5 bases, with 11 bases spanning the gap. CDR1 MDHEN and CDR2 SYDVKM come from the germline V gene. The CDR3 spans 15 residues. The CDR3 sequence: CASSLWGRSYQPQHF. In DNA, the CDR3 is TGTGCCAGCAGTTTATGGGGCAGAAGCTATCAGCCCCAGCATTTT.

The chain has TRBV10-2 and TRBJ2-1, with 12 bases that match TRBD2. The CDR3 consists of 18 residues. Germline CDR1 is WSHSY and CDR2 is SAAADI. V lost 2 bases, J lost 9 bases, and 14 bases stayed unmatched. For the CDR3, the DNA is TGCGCCAGCAGTGAGCCTACGCGACTAGCGGGAGTTTCGGGTGAGCAGTTCTTC. Residues: CASSEPTRLAGVSGEQFF.